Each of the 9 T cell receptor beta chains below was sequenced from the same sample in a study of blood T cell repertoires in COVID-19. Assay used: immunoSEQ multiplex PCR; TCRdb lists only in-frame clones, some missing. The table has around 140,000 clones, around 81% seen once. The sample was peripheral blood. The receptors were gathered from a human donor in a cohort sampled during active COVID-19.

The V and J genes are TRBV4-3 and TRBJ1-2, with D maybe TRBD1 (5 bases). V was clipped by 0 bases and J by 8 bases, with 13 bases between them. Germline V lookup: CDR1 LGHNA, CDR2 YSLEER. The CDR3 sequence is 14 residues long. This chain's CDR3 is CASSQDRDRRGYTF. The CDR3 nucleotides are TGCGCCAGCAGCCAAGATCGCGACAGACGAGGCTACACCTTC.

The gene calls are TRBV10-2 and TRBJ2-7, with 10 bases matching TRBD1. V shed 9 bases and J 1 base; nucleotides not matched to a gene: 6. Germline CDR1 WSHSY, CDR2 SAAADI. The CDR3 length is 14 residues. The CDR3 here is CASSDRGGSYEQYF. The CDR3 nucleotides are TGCGCCAGTTCGGACAGGGGGGGTTCCTACGAGCAGTACTTC.

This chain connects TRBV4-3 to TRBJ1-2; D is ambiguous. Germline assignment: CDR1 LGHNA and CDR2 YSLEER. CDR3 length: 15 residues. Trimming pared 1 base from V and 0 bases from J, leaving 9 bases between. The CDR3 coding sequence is TGCGCCAGCAGCCAAGGTCCCGGGGCTAACTATGGCTACACCTTC. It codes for CASSQGPGANYGYTF.

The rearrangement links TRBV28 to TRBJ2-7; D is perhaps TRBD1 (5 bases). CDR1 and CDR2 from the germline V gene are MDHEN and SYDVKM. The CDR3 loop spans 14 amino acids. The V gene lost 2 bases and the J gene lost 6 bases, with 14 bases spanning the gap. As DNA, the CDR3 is TGTGCCAGCAGTTTAACTCAGGGTTTGGGCGAGCAGTACTTC. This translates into CASSLTQGLGEQYF.

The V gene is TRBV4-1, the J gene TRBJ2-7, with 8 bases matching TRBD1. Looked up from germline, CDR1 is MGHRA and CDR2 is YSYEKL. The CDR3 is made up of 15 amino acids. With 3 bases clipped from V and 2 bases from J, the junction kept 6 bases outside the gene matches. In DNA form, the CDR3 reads TGCGCCAGCAGCCACCCCCCGACAGGGGCCTACGAGCAGTACTTC. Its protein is CASSHPPTGAYEQYF.

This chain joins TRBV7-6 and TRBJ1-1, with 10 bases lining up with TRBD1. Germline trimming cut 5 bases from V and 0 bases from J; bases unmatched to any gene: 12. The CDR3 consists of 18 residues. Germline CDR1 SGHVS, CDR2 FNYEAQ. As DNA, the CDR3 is TGTGCCAGCAGCGTCCGAGGGACAGGGGAGATCATGAACACTGAAGCTTTCTTT. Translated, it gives CASSVRGTGEIMNTEAFF.

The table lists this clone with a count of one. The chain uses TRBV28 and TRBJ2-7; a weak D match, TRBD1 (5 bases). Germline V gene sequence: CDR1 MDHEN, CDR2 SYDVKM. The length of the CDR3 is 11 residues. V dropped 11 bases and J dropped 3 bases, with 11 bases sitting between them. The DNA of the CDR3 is TGTGCCTCTCAGGGTTTCTACGAGCAGTACTTC. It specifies CASQGFYEQYF.

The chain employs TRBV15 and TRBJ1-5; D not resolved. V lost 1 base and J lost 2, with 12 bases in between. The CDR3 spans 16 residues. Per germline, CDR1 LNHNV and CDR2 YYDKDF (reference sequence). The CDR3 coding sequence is TGTGCCACCAGCAGAGGAGGGTTTTCTGGCAATCAGCCCCAGCATTTT. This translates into CATSRGGFSGNQPQHF.

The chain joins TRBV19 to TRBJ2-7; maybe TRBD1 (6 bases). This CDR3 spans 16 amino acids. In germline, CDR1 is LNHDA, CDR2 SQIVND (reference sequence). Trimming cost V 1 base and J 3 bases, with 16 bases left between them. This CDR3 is CASSIVLNRQDYEQYF. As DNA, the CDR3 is TGTGCCAGTAGTATAGTCCTAAACCGACAGGACTACGAGCAGTACTTC.